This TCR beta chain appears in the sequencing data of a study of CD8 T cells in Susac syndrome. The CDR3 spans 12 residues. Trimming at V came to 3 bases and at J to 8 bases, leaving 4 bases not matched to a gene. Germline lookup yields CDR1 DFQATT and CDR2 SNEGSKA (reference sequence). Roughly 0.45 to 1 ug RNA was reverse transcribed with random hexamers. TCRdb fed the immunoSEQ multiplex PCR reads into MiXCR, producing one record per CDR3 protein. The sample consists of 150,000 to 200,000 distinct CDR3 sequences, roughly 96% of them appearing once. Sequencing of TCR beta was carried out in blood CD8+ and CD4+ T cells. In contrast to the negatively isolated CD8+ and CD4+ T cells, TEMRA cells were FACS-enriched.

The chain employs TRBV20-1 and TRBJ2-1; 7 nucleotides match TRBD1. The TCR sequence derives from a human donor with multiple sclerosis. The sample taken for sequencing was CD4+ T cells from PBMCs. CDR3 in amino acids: CSARRQGDEQFF. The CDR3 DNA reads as TGCAGTGCTAGGCGACAGGGCGATGAGCAGTTCTTC.